The 32 T cell receptor beta chains below were found in one sample sequenced in a study of human T cells and chemical hapten exposure. TCRdb recomputed calls from the RACE reads with MiXCR, one row per CDR3 protein. This sample has 150,000 to 200,000 distinct CDR3 sequences, with approximately 15% found just once. Time point given: patch test 1, 2 weeks after DPC sensitization. The treatment here: therapeutic diphenylcyclopropenone sensitization with weekly scalp DPC. This sample comprised whole blood, obtained in connection with sensitization to the hapten diphenylcyclopropenone (DPC). The receptors were sampled from a woman aged 25 to 39 with alopecia areata. Some clones in this sample may be carry-over from other donors' samples.

The rearrangement links TRBV10-2 to TRBJ2-2; 9 positions match TRBD1. The germline V gene encodes CDR1 WSHSY and CDR2 SAAADI. The CDR3 covers 14 residues. V lost 6 bases to trimming and J lost 6 bases; unmatched junction nucleotides: 5. DNA of the CDR3: TGCGCCAGCAGGATGACAGGGGGACCCGGGGAGCTGTTTTTT. Residues: CASRMTGGPGELFF.

This chain connects TRBV10-1 to TRBJ1-1, with D perhaps matching TRBD1 (6 bases). The V gene lost 5 bases and the J gene lost 3 bases, with 13 bases spanning the gap. The CDR3 is made up of 14 amino acids. Germline V gives CDR1 WNHNN, CDR2 SYGVQD (reference sequence). CDR3 sequence: CASSSGQWDTEAFF. The CDR3 coding sequence is TGCGCCAGCAGTTCCGGACAGTGGGACACTGAAGCTTTCTTT.

This clonotype was detected only a few times. V usage is TRBV6-6 and J usage is TRBJ2-6; tentative D call: TRBD2 (7 bases). The V and J ends lost 0 bases and 2 bases respectively, with 23 bases between them. The germline V gene encodes CDR1 MNHNY and CDR2 SVGAGI (reference sequence). This CDR3 comprises 21 residues. This CDR3 reads CASSYSRFIGRGGTGANVLTF. In DNA, the CDR3 is TGTGCCAGCAGTTACTCGAGGTTTATAGGCAGGGGAGGGACTGGGGCCAACGTCCTGACTTTC.

The DNA of the CDR3 is TGTGCCAGCAGTTATGGGGGTAGCGGAAGCTACAATGAGCAGTTCTTC. Protein: CASSYGGSGSYNEQFF. The V call is TRBV6-2 or TRBV6-3, the J call TRBJ2-1, with D maybe TRBD2 (6 bases). CDR3 length equals 16 residues. Trimming left V 3 bases short and J 3 bases short, with 15 bases between. Germline lookup yields CDR1 MNHEY and CDR2 SVGEGT.

The rearrangement joins TRBV20-1 to TRBJ2-7; 8 bases align to TRBD2. The CDR3 runs to 15 residues. V gave up 2 bases and J gave up 7 bases; unmatched junction bases: 13. Germline V gene lookup returns CDR1 DFQATT and CDR2 SNEGSKA (reference sequence). This CDR3 reads CSARPGTSTLGEQYF. The CDR3 nucleotides are TGCAGTGCTAGACCCGGGACTAGTACCCTTGGGGAGCAGTACTTC.

This clonotype has ten or more counts. The junction shows a germline mismatch at one end, possibly a read error. This CDR3 reads CASTGQLMKTEAFF. CDR3 DNA: TGTGCCAGCACCGGGCAGCTTATGAAGACTGAAGCTTTCTTT. The rearrangement joins TRBV7-3 to TRBJ1-1, with D unclear. The germline V gene encodes CDR1 SGHTA and CDR2 FQGTGA. The CDR3 covers 14 residues.

The chain couples TRBV29-1 to TRBJ1-4, with D possibly matching TRBD1 (5 bases). V shed 5 bases and J shed 4 bases, with 17 bases lying between them. Germline V CDR1 and CDR2: SQVTM, ANQGSEA. This CDR3 is built from 15 residues. CDR3 DNA: TGCAGCGTTCGCCGTGGGGCAGGGAGTAATGAAAAACTGTTTTTT. This gives the protein CSVRRGAGSNEKLFF.

J is TRBJ2-5 and V is TRBV12-5; no clear D. V lost 2 bases and J 5 bases, leaving 12 bases between the germline ends. Germline V gives CDR1 LGHNT, CDR2 FRNRAP. The CDR3 length is 14 residues. Written as DNA, the CDR3 is TGTGCTAGTGGTTTGATTCTATCCCCCGAGACCCAGTACTTC. Translating gives CASGLILSPETQYF.

This clonotype was seen at least ten times. The chain uses TRBV7-9 and TRBJ2-5; the match to TRBD1 covers 8 bases. CDR1 and CDR2 (germline): SEHNR, FQNEAQ (reference sequence). V gave up 4 bases and J gave up 4 bases; unmatched junction bases: 5. The CDR3 loop spans 14 amino acids. The CDR3 is CASSSTGTGETQYF. CDR3 nucleotide sequence: TGTGCCAGCAGCTCAACCGGGACAGGAGAGACCCAGTACTTC.

This clonotype was counted between two and nine times. This chain connects TRBV7-9 to TRBJ1-4; D not certain. CDR3 length equals 14 residues. The ends were cut back, 4 bases at V and 0 bases at J, with 6 bases in the middle. CDR1 and CDR2 from the germline V gene are SEHNR and FQNEAQ (reference sequence). CDR3 loop: CASSYTATNEKLFF. The CDR3 nucleotides read TGTGCCAGCAGCTACACCGCAACTAATGAAAAACTGTTTTTT.

The chain combines TRBV28 with TRBJ1-4, with D unclear. V lost 2 bases to trimming and J lost 0 bases, with 4 bases between them. The CDR3 covers 14 residues. Germline lookup yields CDR1 MDHEN and CDR2 SYDVKM. The CDR3 sequence is CASSLVPTNEKLFF. Written as DNA, the CDR3 is TGTGCCAGCAGTTTAGTTCCAACTAATGAAAAACTGTTTTTT.

This clonotype was observed a few times. The chain uses TRBV4-3 and TRBJ2-7; D call uncertain. Trimming cost V 1 base and J 3 bases, with 7 bases left between them. The CDR3 is 13 amino acids. Germline values: CDR1 LGHNA, CDR2 YSLEER. This chain's CDR3 is CASSQARSYEQYF. In DNA form, the CDR3 reads TGCGCCAGCAGCCAAGCCCGGAGCTACGAGCAGTACTTC.

This clonotype was counted many times. The chain carries TRBV12-3 or TRBV12-4 and TRBJ1-2; 7 positions agree with TRBD1. Trimming took 5 bases from V and 6 from J; bases not matched to a gene: 9. The CDR3 extends over 14 amino acids. CDR3 protein: CASSLRQGSNGYTF. CDR3 DNA sequence: TGTGCCAGCAGTCTCCGACAGGGATCAAATGGCTACACCTTC.

J is TRBJ1-3 and V is TRBV12-3 or TRBV12-4; D gene uncertain. V lost 8 bases and J 0 bases, leaving 11 bases between the germline ends. This CDR3 spans 14 amino acids. DNA for the CDR3: TGTGCCAGCCTAGACGGGAGCTCTGGAAACACCATATATTTT. Its protein product is CASLDGSSGNTIYF.

This clonotype was counted many times. The chain recombines TRBV10-3 with TRBJ2-3; TRBD2 might be the D (5 bases). The ends were cut back, 10 bases at V and 9 bases at J, with 23 bases in the middle. The germline V gene encodes CDR1 ENHRY and CDR2 SYGVKD. The CDR3 covers 14 residues. This chain's CDR3 is CATKGRGLPGTQYF. The CDR3 DNA is TGTGCCACCAAAGGCCGGGGTTTACCCGGGACGCAGTATTTT.

The chain combines TRBV5-1 with TRBJ1-1; D not certain. The V and J ends lost 0 bases and 4 bases respectively, with 13 bases between them. The CDR3 has 15 residues. Per germline, CDR1 SGHRS and CDR2 YFSETQ. In DNA, the CDR3 is TGCGCCAGCAGCTTGGGTCTTAGATATGCCACTGAAGCTTTCTTT. This codes for CASSLGLRYATEAFF.

The chain employs TRBV5-6 and TRBJ2-1; 7 positions match TRBD2. Per germline, CDR1 SGHDT and CDR2 YYEEEE. This CDR3 has 14 amino acids. The trim removed 1 base at V and 6 bases at J, leaving 4 bases unmatched. CDR3 nucleotides: TGTGCCAGCAGCTTGCCTAGCGGAATCAATGAGCAGTTCTTC. Its protein is CASSLPSGINEQFF.

This chain joins TRBV6-2 or TRBV6-3 and TRBJ2-5, with a tentative D call TRBD1 (7 bases). The CDR3 sequence is 15 residues long. Trimming took 5 bases from V and 5 from J, leaving 18 bases between them. Germline V gene data show CDR1 as MNHEY and CDR2 as SVGEGT. The CDR3 DNA sequence: TGTGCCAGCAGTAAAGTAGGACAGGAGGGGGAGACCCAGTACTTC. This translates into CASSKVGQEGETQYF.

This clonotype was detected ten times or more. The chain couples TRBV11-2 to TRBJ1-6; no firm D call. Trimming took 1 base from V and 9 from J, leaving 16 bases between them. This CDR3 comprises 16 residues. Germline V lookup: CDR1 SGHAT, CDR2 FQNNGV. CDR3 nucleotides: TGTGCCAGCAGCTTAGTCGCGGAAGGCGTGGGTTCACCCCTCCACTTT. Amino acid sequence: CASSLVAEGVGSPLHF.

V and J are TRBV29-1 and TRBJ2-1; 8 nucleotides match TRBD2. This CDR3 comprises 15 residues. V lost 6 bases, J lost 8 bases, and 15 bases stayed unmatched. Germline V gene data show CDR1 as SQVTM and CDR2 as ANQGSEA. The chain's CDR3 is CSVAMGSGGYYEQFF. The CDR3, as DNA: TGCAGCGTCGCTATGGGCAGCGGGGGTTACTATGAGCAGTTCTTC.

J is TRBJ2-5 and V is TRBV29-1; 7 bases are shared with TRBD2. Looked up from germline, CDR1 is SQVTM and CDR2 is ANQGSEA. Trimming took 2 bases from V and 3 from J; bases not matched to a gene: 9. The CDR3 sequence is 15 residues long. The CDR3 DNA reads TGCAGCGTTGAAACCCATAGCGGGCCTAAAGAGACCCAGTACTTC. Encoded protein: CSVETHSGPKETQYF. The complete variable domain, with remaining parts taken from reference TRBV29-1 and TRBJ2-5, reads SAVISQKPSRDICQRGTSLTIQCQVDSQVTMMFWYRQQPGQSLTLIATANQGSEATYESGFVIDKFPISRPNLTFSTLTVSNMSPEDSSIYLCSVETHSGPKETQYFGPGTRLLVL.

The gene calls are TRBV4-3 and TRBJ2-2; TRBD2 matches at 10 bases. Germline CDR1 is LGHNA and CDR2 is YSLEER. CDR3 size: 17 residues. V gave up 3 bases and J gave up 4 bases; unmatched junction bases: 8. CDR3 in DNA: TGCGCCAGCAGCCAGCCTAAACTAGCGGGGATCACCGGGGAGCTGTTTTTT. This translates into CASSQPKLAGITGELFF.

This clonotype was detected only a few times. V is TRBV12-3 or TRBV12-4 and J is TRBJ1-5; 7 bases are a match to TRBD1. CDR3 length: 14 amino acids. Germline trimming cut 8 bases from V and 3 bases from J; bases unmatched to any gene: 7. CDR3 bases: TGTGCCAGCGGGCTACAGGGGAACAATCAGCCCCAGCATTTT. Protein: CASGLQGNNQPQHF.

V gene TRBV5-1 combines with J gene TRBJ2-3; no reliable D call. From germline, CDR1 is SGHRS and CDR2 YFSETQ. Trimming took 0 bases from V and 3 from J, leaving 11 bases between them. This CDR3 comprises 15 residues. In DNA form, the CDR3 reads TGCGCCAGCAGCTTGGGTTACGGGTTGACAGATACGCAGTATTTT. It translates to CASSLGYGLTDTQYF.

This clonotype was counted a few times. The chain is built from TRBV12-3 or TRBV12-4 and TRBJ2-3; D is unclear. Trimming removed 6 bases at V and 4 bases at J, with 14 bases between. The CDR3 is 14 amino acids. The CDR3 region has the DNA TGTGCCAGCAGCCCATTTTTGATTTCAGATACGCAGTATTTT. As protein: CASSPFLISDTQYF.

This chain uses TRBV28 with TRBJ1-2, with D hard to call. V was shortened by 6 bases and J by 8 bases, with 7 bases between the two germline ends. CDR1 is MDHEN, CDR2 SYDVKM, per germline. This CDR3 is 10 amino acids long. CDR3 residues: CASSRRGYTF. CDR3 DNA sequence: TGTGCCAGCAGCCGAAGAGGCTACACCTTC.

The rearrangement uses TRBV29-1 and TRBJ2-7, with 10 bases lining up with TRBD1. CDR3 length: 13 residues. Trimming removed 2 bases from V and 6 bases from J; junction bases left unmatched: 4. Germline assignment: CDR1 SQVTM and CDR2 ANQGSEA. CDR3 bases: TGCAGCGTTGAACCGGGACAGGGGACCGAGCAGTACTTC. This sequence encodes CSVEPGQGTEQYF.

This clonotype was counted ten times or more. The chain couples TRBV4-3 to TRBJ2-7, with D uncertain. This CDR3 is 15 amino acids long. CDR1 and CDR2 from the germline V gene are LGHNA and YSLEER. V was cut by 0 bases and J by 3 bases, with 12 bases left in between. CDR3 protein: CASSQEAWGNYEQYF. The CDR3 bases are TGCGCCAGCAGCCAAGAGGCATGGGGAAACTACGAGCAGTACTTC.

The chain has TRBV9 and TRBJ2-3; no clear D. The CDR3 is made up of 15 amino acids. Trimming took 0 bases from V and 4 from J, leaving 12 bases between them. Germline CDR1 is SGDLS and CDR2 is YYNGEE. CDR3 coding DNA: TGTGCCAGCAGCGTAGAATCGACTCTTGCAGATACGCAGTATTTT. Translation: CASSVESTLADTQYF.

This clonotype has just a few counts. This sequence joins TRBV21-1 and TRBJ1-2; TRBD1 is the table's D call, not checked against the DNA. TRBV21-1 is shown as a pseudogene. The length of the CDR3 is 14 residues. The CDR3 sequence: CASSLTEGVFGYTF. CDR3 DNA: TGTGCCAGCAGCTTAACCGAAGGGGTATTTGGCTACACCTTC.

This clonotype was counted between two and nine times. This sequence joins TRBV2 and TRBJ1-3, with D uncertain. From germline, CDR1 is SNHLY and CDR2 FYNNEI. Between the trimmed V and J ends, which lost 6 bases and 4 bases, there was a span of 7 bases. CDR3 length equals 12 residues. In nucleotides, the CDR3 is TGTGCCAGCAGGGGTGGGGGAAACACCATATATTTT. Its translation: CASRGGGNTIYF. The full variable domain, with the rest looked up from reference TRBV2 and TRBJ1-3, is EPEVTQTPSHQVTQMGQEVILRCVPISNHLYFYWYRQILGQKVEFLVSFYNNEISEKSEIFDDQFSVERPDGSNFTLKIRSTKLEDSAMYFCASRGGGNTIYFGEGSWLTVV.

This clonotype was observed at least ten times. This sequence joins TRBV12-3 or TRBV12-4 and TRBJ1-5; D is uncertain. Trimming removed 3 bases at V and 11 bases at J, with 17 bases between. This CDR3 is 14 amino acids long. The CDR3 nucleotides are TGTGCCAGCAGTTTTCGCCGGACGGGTCGATCCCAGCATTTT. Its protein product is CASSFRRTGRSQHF.